This is a list of T cell receptor beta chains from one sample in a study of type 1 regulatory T cells. Each CDR3 protein is one row after TCRdb ran MiXCR on the reads. The table records tens of thousands of distinct CDR3 sequences, under 25% of them present only once. No antigen is known for these receptors. The source material was cultured type 1 regulatory T (Tr1) cells, either the whole culture or a sorted fraction (not recorded which). The receptors shown here come from a human donor in good health. Both conserved end residues are part of each CDR3. Each record gives: CDR3 DNA, CDR3 protein, J gene, V gene, D gene, clone size. D genes are given only for firm matches. The size entry is marked missing in some rows and otherwise reads once, few, many or a size class.

CDR3nt: TGTGCCAGCAGGACCACGGGCTACTATGGCTACACCTTC
CDR3aa: CASRTTGYYGYTF
j_gene: TRBJ1-2
v_gene: TRBV6-5
d_gene: NA
abundance: NA

CDR3nt: TGTGCCAGCAGTCCAGGGGTGGGCGCTTTCTTT
CDR3aa: CASSPGVGAFF
j_gene: TRBJ1-1
v_gene: TRBV28
d_gene: NA
abundance: NA

CDR3nt: TGCAGTGCCCGAGCGGGAGGGGGCGTAAGCATTCAGTACTTC
CDR3aa: CSARAGGGVSIQYF
j_gene: TRBJ2-4
v_gene: TRBV20-1
d_gene: TRBD2
abundance: medium-sized

CDR3nt: TGTGCCAGCAGGGCGGGACTAGCGGGGCCGTGGGATACGCAGTATTTT
CDR3aa: CASRAGLAGPWDTQYF
j_gene: TRBJ2-3
v_gene: TRBV12-3/TRBV12-4
d_gene: TRBD2
abundance: once

CDR3nt: TGCGCCAGCAGCCTTGGACTAGAAGAGACCCAGTACTTC
CDR3aa: CASSLGLEETQYF
j_gene: TRBJ2-5
v_gene: TRBV5-1
d_gene: TRBD2
abundance: few

CDR3nt: TGCAGTGCTAGTGAGGGACAGAACACCGGGGAGCTGTTTTTT
CDR3aa: CSASEGQNTGELFF
j_gene: TRBJ2-2
v_gene: TRBV20-1
d_gene: NA
abundance: NA

CDR3nt: TGCAGTGCCGGGACTACCTCAAACATTCAGTACTTC
CDR3aa: CSAGTTSNIQYF
j_gene: TRBJ2-4
v_gene: TRBV20-1
d_gene: TRBD2
abundance: NA

CDR3nt: TGTGCCAGCAGCTTGTTGTCGGGAGGGGGTTACGAGCAGTACTTC
CDR3aa: CASSLLSGGGYEQYF
j_gene: TRBJ2-7
v_gene: TRBV5-4
d_gene: TRBD2
abundance: NA

CDR3nt: TGTGCCAGTAGTATAGGACATCCCTACGAGCAGTACTTC
CDR3aa: CASSIGHPYEQYF
j_gene: TRBJ2-7
v_gene: TRBV19
d_gene: NA
abundance: few

CDR3nt: TGTGCCAGCAGTTCCTCTCTAGGCCGCCATGGGGGCTACACCTTC
CDR3aa: CASSSSLGRHGGYTF
j_gene: TRBJ1-2
v_gene: TRBV28
d_gene: NA
abundance: NA

CDR3nt: TGCAGCGTAGCCGACCAAGGACTAGCCGAGCAGTTCTTC
CDR3aa: CSVADQGLAEQFF
j_gene: TRBJ2-1
v_gene: TRBV29-1
d_gene: TRBD2
abundance: few

CDR3nt: TGCGCCAGCAGCTTGGCGGGAGGCGAGCAGTACTTC
CDR3aa: CASSLAGGEQYF
j_gene: TRBJ2-7
v_gene: TRBV5-1
d_gene: TRBD2
abundance: NA

CDR3nt: TGCAGTGCTCCGGGGGGCCGCAGGAGGACTGAAGCTTTCTTT
CDR3aa: CSAPGGRRRTEAFF
j_gene: TRBJ1-1
v_gene: TRBV20-1
d_gene: NA
abundance: few

CDR3nt: TGCGCCAGCAGACCTTTAGCGGGAGGAAACGAGCAGTACTTC
CDR3aa: CASRPLAGGNEQYF
j_gene: TRBJ2-7
v_gene: TRBV5-1
d_gene: TRBD2
abundance: many

CDR3nt: TGTGCCAGCAGTTTACCGGGACAGGGGTCCTACGAGCAGTACTTC
CDR3aa: CASSLPGQGSYEQYF
j_gene: TRBJ2-7
v_gene: TRBV2
d_gene: TRBD1
abundance: NA

CDR3nt: TGCAGTGCTAGGAGCCTCGGGCAGGGGGAGAGGGGCTACACCTTC
CDR3aa: CSARSLGQGERGYTF
j_gene: TRBJ1-2
v_gene: TRBV20-1
d_gene: TRBD1
abundance: NA

CDR3nt: TGCAGCGTCGCTAGCGGGAGGCCCTCCTACGAGCAGTACTTC
CDR3aa: CSVASGRPSYEQYF
j_gene: TRBJ2-7
v_gene: TRBV29-1
d_gene: TRBD2
abundance: medium-sized

CDR3nt: TGCGCCAGCAGCAGGGAAGGGGCAGATACGCAGTATTTT
CDR3aa: CASSREGADTQYF
j_gene: TRBJ2-3
v_gene: TRBV5-1
d_gene: NA
abundance: few

CDR3nt: TGCAGTGCTCTAGCGGGAGGGCCCTCTGAGCAGTTCTTC
CDR3aa: CSALAGGPSEQFF
j_gene: TRBJ2-1
v_gene: TRBV20-1
d_gene: TRBD2
abundance: NA

CDR3nt: TGCGCCAGCAGCTTAGGGGGGACCACTGAAGCTTTCTTT
CDR3aa: CASSLGGTTEAFF
j_gene: TRBJ1-1
v_gene: TRBV5-1
d_gene: NA
abundance: many

CDR3nt: TGTGCCAGCAGCCCCGGCCCGGGACAGGGCTATGGCTACACCTTC
CDR3aa: CASSPGPGQGYGYTF
j_gene: TRBJ1-2
v_gene: TRBV7-3
d_gene: TRBD1
abundance: NA

CDR3nt: TGTGCCAGCAGCTCGCTTAGAGATACGCAGTATTTT
CDR3aa: CASSSLRDTQYF
j_gene: TRBJ2-3
v_gene: TRBV13
d_gene: NA
abundance: few

CDR3nt: TGTGCCAGCTCGCGGGGCCCTATGGAGACCCAGTACTTC
CDR3aa: CASSRGPMETQYF
j_gene: TRBJ2-5
v_gene: TRBV18
d_gene: NA
abundance: NA

CDR3nt: TGTGCCATCAGTGAGAAACAGGATTGGAACACTGAAGCTTTCTTT
CDR3aa: CAISEKQDWNTEAFF
j_gene: TRBJ1-1
v_gene: TRBV10-3
d_gene: NA
abundance: NA

CDR3nt: TGCAGTGCTAGCGGCCGGGAGGCAGAAGATACGCAGTATTTT
CDR3aa: CSASGREAEDTQYF
j_gene: TRBJ2-3
v_gene: TRBV20-1
d_gene: TRBD2
abundance: NA

CDR3nt: TGTGCCAGCAGCTTACAGGGCAATCAGCCACTGCATTTT
CDR3aa: CASSLQGNQPLHF
j_gene: TRBJ1-5
v_gene: TRBV7-9
d_gene: NA
abundance: once

CDR3nt: TGTGCCAGCAGGTGGTTGGTTAACTATGGCTACACCTTC
CDR3aa: CASRWLVNYGYTF
j_gene: TRBJ1-2
v_gene: TRBV28
d_gene: NA
abundance: many

CDR3nt: TGTGCCAGCAGCGTTCCTAGCGGGAAAAATGAGCAGTTCTTC
CDR3aa: CASSVPSGKNEQFF
j_gene: TRBJ2-1
v_gene: TRBV5-6
d_gene: TRBD2
abundance: few

CDR3nt: TGTGCCAGCAGCCAAGAGGTGACAAGAGCGAACACCGGGGAGCTGTTTTTT
CDR3aa: CASSQEVTRANTGELFF
j_gene: TRBJ2-2
v_gene: TRBV4-2
d_gene: NA
abundance: NA

CDR3nt: TGCGCCAGCAGCTTGTTCGACGGCACTACTGAAGCTTTCTTT
CDR3aa: CASSLFDGTTEAFF
j_gene: TRBJ1-1
v_gene: TRBV5-1
d_gene: NA
abundance: NA

CDR3nt: TGTGCCTGGACAGTCAATATTGGAAACACCATATATTTT
CDR3aa: CAWTVNIGNTIYF
j_gene: TRBJ1-3
v_gene: TRBV30
d_gene: NA
abundance: NA

CDR3nt: TGCGCCAGCAGCTCACAGGGACCTGACTATGGCTACACCTTC
CDR3aa: CASSSQGPDYGYTF
j_gene: TRBJ1-2
v_gene: TRBV5-1
d_gene: NA
abundance: few

CDR3nt: TGTGCCAGCCGCAGGGTTAGCTCCTACAATGAGCAGTTCTTC
CDR3aa: CASRRVSSYNEQFF
j_gene: TRBJ2-1
v_gene: TRBV27
d_gene: NA
abundance: NA

CDR3nt: TGTGCCAGCAGCGGATCCGGGACCCTCTATGGCTACACCTTC
CDR3aa: CASSGSGTLYGYTF
j_gene: TRBJ1-2
v_gene: TRBV9
d_gene: NA
abundance: few

CDR3nt: TGTGCCAGCAGGCGGGCCGGGACATACAATGAGCAGTTCTTC
CDR3aa: CASRRAGTYNEQFF
j_gene: TRBJ2-1
v_gene: TRBV25-1
d_gene: NA
abundance: few

CDR3nt: TGTGCTAGATCGTTTGAGAATCAGCCCCAGCATTTT
CDR3aa: CARSFENQPQHF
j_gene: TRBJ1-5
v_gene: TRBV30
d_gene: NA
abundance: NA

CDR3nt: TGCAGTGCTAGAGGGACAGGGGGCAATCAGCCCCAGCATTTT
CDR3aa: CSARGTGGNQPQHF
j_gene: TRBJ1-5
v_gene: TRBV20-1
d_gene: TRBD1
abundance: NA

CDR3nt: TGCGCCAGCAGCCAGGGACAGGGGGGCACCGGGGAGCTGTTTTTT
CDR3aa: CASSQGQGGTGELFF
j_gene: TRBJ2-2
v_gene: TRBV5-1
d_gene: TRBD1
abundance: few

CDR3nt: TGTGCCAGCGGGCGGAGCAACAATGAGCAGTTCTTC
CDR3aa: CASGRSNNEQFF
j_gene: TRBJ2-1
v_gene: TRBV7-2
d_gene: NA
abundance: NA

CDR3nt: TGTGCCAGCGGATACTGGCGGACAAAAGAGACCCAGTACTTC
CDR3aa: CASGYWRTKETQYF
j_gene: TRBJ2-5
v_gene: TRBV21-1
d_gene: NA
abundance: NA